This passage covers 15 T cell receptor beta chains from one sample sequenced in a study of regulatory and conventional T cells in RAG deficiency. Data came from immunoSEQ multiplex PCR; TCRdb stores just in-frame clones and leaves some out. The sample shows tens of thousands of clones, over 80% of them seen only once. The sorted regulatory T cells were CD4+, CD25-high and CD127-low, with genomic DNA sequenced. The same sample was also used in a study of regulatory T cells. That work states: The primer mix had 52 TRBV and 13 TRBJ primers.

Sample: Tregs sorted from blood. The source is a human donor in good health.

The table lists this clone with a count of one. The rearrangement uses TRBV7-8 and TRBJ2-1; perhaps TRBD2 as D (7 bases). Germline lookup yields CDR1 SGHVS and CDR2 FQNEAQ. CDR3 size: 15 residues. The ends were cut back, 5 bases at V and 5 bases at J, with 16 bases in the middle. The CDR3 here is CASSPQRDTDNEQFF. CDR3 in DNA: TGTGCCAGCAGCCCGCAGCGGGACACCGACAATGAGCAGTTCTTC.

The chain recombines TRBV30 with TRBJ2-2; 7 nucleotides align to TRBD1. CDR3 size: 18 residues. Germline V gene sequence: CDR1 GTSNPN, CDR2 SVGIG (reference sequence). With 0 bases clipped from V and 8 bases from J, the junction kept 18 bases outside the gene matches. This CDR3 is CAWSVLVLGGPLPGELFF. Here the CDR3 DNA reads TGTGCCTGGAGTGTACTAGTGTTAGGGGGCCCTTTACCGGGGGAGCTGTTTTTT.

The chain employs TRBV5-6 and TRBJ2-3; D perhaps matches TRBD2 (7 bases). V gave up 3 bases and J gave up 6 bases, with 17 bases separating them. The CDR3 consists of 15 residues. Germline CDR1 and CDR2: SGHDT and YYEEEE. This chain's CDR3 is CASSWTEGGVDTQYF. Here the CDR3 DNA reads TGTGCCAGCAGCTGGACAGAGGGGGGGGTGGATACGCAGTATTTT.

The CDR3, as DNA: TGTGCCAGCAGCCAAGGTAGAAGGGACAGGGGGACGTATGGCTACACCTTC. This codes for CASSQGRRDRGTYGYTF. This chain links TRBV4-2 with TRBJ1-2, with 11 bases matching TRBD1. Germline assignment: CDR1 LGHNA and CDR2 YNFKEQ. Trimming took 1 base from V and 5 from J; bases not matched to a gene: 9. This CDR3 contains 17 residues.

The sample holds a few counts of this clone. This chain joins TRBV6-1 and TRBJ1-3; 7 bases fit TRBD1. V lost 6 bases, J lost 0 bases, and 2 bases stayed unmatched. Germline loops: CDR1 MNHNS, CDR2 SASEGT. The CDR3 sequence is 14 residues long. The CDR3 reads CASRGTVSGNTIYF. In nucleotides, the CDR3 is TGTGCCAGCAGGGGGACAGTCTCTGGAAACACCATATATTTT.

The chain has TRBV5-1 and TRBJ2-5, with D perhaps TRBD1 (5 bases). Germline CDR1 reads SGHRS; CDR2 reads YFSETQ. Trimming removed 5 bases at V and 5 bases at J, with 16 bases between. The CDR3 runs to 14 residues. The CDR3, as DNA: TGCGCCAGCAGACACAGACAGTTCGGGGAGACCCAGTACTTC. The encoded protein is CASRHRQFGETQYF.

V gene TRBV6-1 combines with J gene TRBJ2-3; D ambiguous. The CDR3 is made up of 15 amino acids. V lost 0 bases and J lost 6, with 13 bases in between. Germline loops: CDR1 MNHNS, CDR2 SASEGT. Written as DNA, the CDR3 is TGTGCCAGCAGTGAAGCTCGGCGGTTGAGCGATACGCAGTATTTT. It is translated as CASSEARRLSDTQYF.

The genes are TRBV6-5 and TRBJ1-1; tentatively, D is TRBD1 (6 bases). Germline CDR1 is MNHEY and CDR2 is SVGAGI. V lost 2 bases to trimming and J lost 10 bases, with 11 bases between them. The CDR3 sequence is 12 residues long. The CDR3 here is CASSYQRGSAFF. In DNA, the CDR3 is TGTGCCAGCAGTTACCAGAGGGGGTCAGCTTTCTTT.

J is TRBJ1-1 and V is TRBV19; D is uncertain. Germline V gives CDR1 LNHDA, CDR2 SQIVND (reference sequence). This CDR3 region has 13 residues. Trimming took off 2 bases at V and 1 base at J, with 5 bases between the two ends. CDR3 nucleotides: TGTGCCAGTAGTATACGGGGGAACACTGAAGCTTTCTTT. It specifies CASSIRGNTEAFF.

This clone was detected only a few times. CDR3 nucleotide sequence: TGTGCCAGCAGAGGGGCCCGTGGGACTTCCTACGAGCAGTACTTC. Its protein product is CASRGARGTSYEQYF. The chain carries TRBV6-6 and TRBJ2-7, with D possibly being TRBD2 (6 bases). Trimming cost V 6 bases and J 1 base, with 16 bases left between them. The CDR3 spans 15 residues. Looked up from germline, CDR1 is MNHNY and CDR2 is SVGAGI (reference sequence).

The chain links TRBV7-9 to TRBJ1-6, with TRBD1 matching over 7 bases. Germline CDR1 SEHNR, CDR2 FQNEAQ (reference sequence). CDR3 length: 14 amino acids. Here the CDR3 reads CASRGGLTESPLHF. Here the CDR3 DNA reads TGTGCTTCCAGGGGGGGTTTGACAGAATCACCCCTCCACTTT.

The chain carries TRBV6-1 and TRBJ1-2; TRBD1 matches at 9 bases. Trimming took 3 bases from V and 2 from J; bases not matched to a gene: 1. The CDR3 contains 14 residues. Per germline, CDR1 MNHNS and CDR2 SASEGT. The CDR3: CASSEGTGNYGYTF. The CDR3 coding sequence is TGTGCCAGCAGTGAGGGGACAGGGAACTATGGCTACACCTTC.

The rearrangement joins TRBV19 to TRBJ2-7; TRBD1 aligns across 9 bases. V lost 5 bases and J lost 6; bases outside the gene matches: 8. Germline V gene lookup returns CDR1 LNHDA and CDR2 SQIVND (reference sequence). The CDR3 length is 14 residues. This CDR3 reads CASSRQGGGGEQYF. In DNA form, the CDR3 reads TGTGCCAGTAGTCGACAGGGGGGCGGCGGCGAGCAGTACTTC. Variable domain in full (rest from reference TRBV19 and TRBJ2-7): DGGITQSPKYLFRKEGQNVTLSCEQNLNHDAMYWYRQDPGQGLRLIYYSQIVNDFQKGDIAEGYSVSREKKESFPLTVTSAQKNPTAFYLCASSRQGGGGEQYFGPGTRLTVT.

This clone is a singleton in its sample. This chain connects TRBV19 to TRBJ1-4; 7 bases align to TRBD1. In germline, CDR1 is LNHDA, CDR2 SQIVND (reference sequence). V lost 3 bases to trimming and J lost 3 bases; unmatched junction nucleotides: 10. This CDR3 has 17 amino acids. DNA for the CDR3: TGTGCCAGTAGTATTTGGGCAGGGGGTTTAGCTAATGAAAAACTGTTTTTT. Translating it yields CASSIWAGGLANEKLFF. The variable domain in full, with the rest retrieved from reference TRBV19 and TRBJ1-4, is DGGITQSPKYLFRKEGQNVTLSCEQNLNHDAMYWYRQDPGQGLRLIYYSQIVNDFQKGDIAEGYSVSREKKESFPLTVTSAQKNPTAFYLCASSIWAGGLANEKLFFGSGTQLSVL.

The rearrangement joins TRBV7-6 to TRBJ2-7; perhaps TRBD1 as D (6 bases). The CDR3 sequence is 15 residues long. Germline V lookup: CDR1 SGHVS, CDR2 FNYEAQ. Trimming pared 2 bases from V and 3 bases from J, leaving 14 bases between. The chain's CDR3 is CASSLQGGRNYEQYF. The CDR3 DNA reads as TGTGCCAGCAGCTTACAAGGGGGACGCAACTACGAGCAGTACTTC.